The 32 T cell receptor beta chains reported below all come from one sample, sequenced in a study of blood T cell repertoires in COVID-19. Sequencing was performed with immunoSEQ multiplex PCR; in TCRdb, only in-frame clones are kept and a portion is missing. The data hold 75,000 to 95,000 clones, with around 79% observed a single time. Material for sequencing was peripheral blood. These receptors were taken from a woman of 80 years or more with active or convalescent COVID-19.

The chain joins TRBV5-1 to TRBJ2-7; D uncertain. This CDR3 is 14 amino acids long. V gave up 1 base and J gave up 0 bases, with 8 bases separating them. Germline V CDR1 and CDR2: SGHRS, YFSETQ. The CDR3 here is CASSLQDYSYEQYF. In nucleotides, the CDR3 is TGCGCCAGCAGCTTGCAGGATTACTCCTACGAGCAGTACTTC. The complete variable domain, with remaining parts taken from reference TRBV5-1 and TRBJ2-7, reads KAGVTQTPRYLIKTRGQQVTLSCSPISGHRSVSWYQQTPGQGLQFLFEYFSETQRNKGNFPGRFSGRQFSNSRSEMNVSTLELGDSALYLCASSLQDYSYEQYFGPGTRLTVT.

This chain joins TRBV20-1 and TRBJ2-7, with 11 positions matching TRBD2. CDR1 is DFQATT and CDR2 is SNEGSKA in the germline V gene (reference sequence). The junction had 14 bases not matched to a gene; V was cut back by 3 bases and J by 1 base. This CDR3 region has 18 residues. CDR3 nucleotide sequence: TGCAGTGCTAGTGGTAGGGTAGTGGGACTAGCGGTATCCTACGAGCAGTACTTC. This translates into CSASGRVVGLAVSYEQYF.

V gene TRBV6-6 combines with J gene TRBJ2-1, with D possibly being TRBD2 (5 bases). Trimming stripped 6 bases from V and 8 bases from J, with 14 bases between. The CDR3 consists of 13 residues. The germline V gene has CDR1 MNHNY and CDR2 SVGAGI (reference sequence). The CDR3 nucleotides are TGTGCCAGCAGCCTGAGGAGAGCGGATGAGCAGTTCTTC. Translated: CASSLRRADEQFF.

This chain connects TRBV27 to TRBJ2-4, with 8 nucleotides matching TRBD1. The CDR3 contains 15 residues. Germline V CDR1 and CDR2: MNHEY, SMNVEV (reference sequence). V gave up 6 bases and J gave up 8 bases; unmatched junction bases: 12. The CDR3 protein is CASSPVTGGRDIQYF. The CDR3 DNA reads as TGTGCCAGCAGCCCGGTCACAGGGGGTCGGGACATTCAGTACTTC.

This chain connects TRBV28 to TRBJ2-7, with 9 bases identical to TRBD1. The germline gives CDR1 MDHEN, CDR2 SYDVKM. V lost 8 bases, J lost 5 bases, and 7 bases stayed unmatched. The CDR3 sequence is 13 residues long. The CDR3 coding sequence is TGTGCCAGCTCTGGACAGGGGACGGACGAGCAGTACTTC. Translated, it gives CASSGQGTDEQYF.

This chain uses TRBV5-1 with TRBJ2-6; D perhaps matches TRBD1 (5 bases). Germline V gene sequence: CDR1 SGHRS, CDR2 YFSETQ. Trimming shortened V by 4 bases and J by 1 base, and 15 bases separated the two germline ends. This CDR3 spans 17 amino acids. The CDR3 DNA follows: TGCGCCAGCAGCCGAACCATGCAGGGATCTGGGGCCAACGTCCTGACTTTC. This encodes CASSRTMQGSGANVLTF.

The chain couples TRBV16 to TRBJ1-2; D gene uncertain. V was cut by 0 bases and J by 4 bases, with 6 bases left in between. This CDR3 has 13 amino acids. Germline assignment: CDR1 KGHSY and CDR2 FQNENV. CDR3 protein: CASSQSSTYGYTF. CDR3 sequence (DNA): TGTGCCAGCAGCCAATCTAGCACCTATGGCTACACCTTC.

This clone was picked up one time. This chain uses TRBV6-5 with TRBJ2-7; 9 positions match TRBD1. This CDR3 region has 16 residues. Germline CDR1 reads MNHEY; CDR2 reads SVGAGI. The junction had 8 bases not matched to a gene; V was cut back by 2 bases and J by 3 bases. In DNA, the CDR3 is TGTGCCAGCAGTTACACGTTGGGGACAGGGTTCTACGAGCAGTACTTC. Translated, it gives CASSYTLGTGFYEQYF.

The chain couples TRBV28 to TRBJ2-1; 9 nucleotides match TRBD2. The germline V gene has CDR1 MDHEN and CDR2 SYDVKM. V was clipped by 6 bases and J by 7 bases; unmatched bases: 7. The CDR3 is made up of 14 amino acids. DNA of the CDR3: TGTGCCAGCAGGATAGCGGGAGTCAGGAATGAGCAGTTCTTC. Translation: CASRIAGVRNEQFF.

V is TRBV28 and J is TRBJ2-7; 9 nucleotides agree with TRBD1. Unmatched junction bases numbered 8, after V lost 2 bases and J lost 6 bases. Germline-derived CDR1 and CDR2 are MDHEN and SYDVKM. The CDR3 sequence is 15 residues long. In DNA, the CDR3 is TGTGCCAGCAGTTTACCCGGGACAGGGCTCAGCGAGCAGTACTTC. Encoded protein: CASSLPGTGLSEQYF.

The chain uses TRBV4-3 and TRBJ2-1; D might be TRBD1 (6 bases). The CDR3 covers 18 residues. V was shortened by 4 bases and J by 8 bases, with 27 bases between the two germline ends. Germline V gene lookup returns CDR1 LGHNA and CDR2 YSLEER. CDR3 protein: CASSRAHPGASQQDEQFF. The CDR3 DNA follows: TGCGCCAGCAGCCGGGCTCACCCAGGGGCTAGCCAACAGGATGAGCAGTTCTTC.

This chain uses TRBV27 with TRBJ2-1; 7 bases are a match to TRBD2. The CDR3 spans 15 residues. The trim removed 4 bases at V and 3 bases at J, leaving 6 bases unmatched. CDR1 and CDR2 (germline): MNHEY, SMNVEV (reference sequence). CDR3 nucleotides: TGTGCCAGCAGTTGGCGGGAGCCCTACTACAATGAGCAGTTCTTC. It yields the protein CASSWREPYYNEQFF.

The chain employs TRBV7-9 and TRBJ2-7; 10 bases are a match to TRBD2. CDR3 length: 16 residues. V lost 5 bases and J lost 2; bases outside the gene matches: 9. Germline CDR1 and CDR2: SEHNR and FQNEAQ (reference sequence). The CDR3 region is CASSPVPSGSTYEQYF. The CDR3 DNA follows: TGTGCCAGCAGCCCCGTCCCTAGCGGGAGTACCTACGAGCAGTACTTC.

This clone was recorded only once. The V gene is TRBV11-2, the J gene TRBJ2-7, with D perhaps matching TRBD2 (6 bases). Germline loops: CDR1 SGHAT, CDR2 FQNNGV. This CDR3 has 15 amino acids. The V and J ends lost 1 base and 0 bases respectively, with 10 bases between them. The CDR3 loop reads CASSLAAGSSYEQYF. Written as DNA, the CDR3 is TGTGCCAGCAGCTTAGCCGCGGGAAGCTCCTACGAGCAGTACTTC.

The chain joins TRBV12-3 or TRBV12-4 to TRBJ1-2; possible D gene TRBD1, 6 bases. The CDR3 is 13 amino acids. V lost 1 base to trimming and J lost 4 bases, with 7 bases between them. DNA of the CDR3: TGTGCCAGCAGTTTAGGGGACATCTATGGCTACACCTTC. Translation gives CASSLGDIYGYTF.

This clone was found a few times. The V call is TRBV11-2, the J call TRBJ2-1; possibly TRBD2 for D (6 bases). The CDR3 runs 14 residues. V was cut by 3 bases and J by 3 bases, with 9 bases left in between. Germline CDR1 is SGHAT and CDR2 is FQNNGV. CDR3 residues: CASSLASVYNEQFF. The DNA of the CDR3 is TGTGCCAGCAGCTTGGCTAGCGTCTACAATGAGCAGTTCTTC.

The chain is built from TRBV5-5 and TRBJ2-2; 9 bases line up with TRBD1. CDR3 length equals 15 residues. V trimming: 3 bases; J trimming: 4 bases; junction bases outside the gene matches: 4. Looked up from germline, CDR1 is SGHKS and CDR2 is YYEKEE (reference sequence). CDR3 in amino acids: CASSYRGPGTGELFF. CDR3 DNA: TGTGCCAGCAGCTACAGGGGGCCGGGCACCGGGGAGCTGTTTTTT.

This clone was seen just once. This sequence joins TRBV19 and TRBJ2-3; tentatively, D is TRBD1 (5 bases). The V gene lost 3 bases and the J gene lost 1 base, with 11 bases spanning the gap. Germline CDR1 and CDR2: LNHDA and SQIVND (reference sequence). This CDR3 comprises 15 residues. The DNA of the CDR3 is TGTGCCAGTAGTATCAGGGATGCGGGCACAGATACGCAGTATTTT. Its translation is CASSIRDAGTDTQYF.

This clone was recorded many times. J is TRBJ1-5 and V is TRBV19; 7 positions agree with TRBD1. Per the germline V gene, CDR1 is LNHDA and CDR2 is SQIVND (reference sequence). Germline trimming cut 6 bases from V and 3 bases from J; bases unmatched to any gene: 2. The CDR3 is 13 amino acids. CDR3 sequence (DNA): TGTGCCAGTAGAGACAGGGTCAATCAGCCCCAGCATTTT. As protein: CASRDRVNQPQHF.

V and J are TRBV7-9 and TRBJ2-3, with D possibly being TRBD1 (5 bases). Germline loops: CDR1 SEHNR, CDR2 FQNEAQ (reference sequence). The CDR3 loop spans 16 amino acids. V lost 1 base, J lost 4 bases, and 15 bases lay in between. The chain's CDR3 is CASSLVLGPVADTQYF. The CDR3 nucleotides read TGTGCCAGCAGCTTAGTCTTGGGGCCCGTAGCAGATACGCAGTATTTT.

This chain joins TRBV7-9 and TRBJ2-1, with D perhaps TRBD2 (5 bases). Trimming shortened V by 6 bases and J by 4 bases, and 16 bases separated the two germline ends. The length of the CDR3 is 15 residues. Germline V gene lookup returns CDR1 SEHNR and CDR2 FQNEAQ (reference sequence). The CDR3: CASSYERIGYNEQFF. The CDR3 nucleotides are TGTGCCAGCAGTTATGAGCGGATTGGATACAATGAGCAGTTCTTC.

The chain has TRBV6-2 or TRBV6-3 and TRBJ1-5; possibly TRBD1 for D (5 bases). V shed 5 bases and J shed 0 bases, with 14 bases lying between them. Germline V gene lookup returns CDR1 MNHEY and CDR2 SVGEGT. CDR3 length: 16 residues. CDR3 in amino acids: CASSPPAGVSNQPQHF. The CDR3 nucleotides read TGTGCCAGCAGTCCCCCCGCGGGGGTTAGCAATCAGCCCCAGCATTTT.

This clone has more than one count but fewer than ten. The CDR3 DNA follows: TGTGCCAGCAGCCAGCTAGCGGCGAGTGACGAGCAGTACTTC. Its protein product is CASSQLAASDEQYF. This chain joins TRBV5-6 and TRBJ2-7; 7 bases agree with TRBD2. V was pared by 4 bases and J by 5 bases, with 9 bases of the junction left unmatched. CDR1 is SGHDT, CDR2 YYEEEE, per germline. The CDR3 is 14 residues long.

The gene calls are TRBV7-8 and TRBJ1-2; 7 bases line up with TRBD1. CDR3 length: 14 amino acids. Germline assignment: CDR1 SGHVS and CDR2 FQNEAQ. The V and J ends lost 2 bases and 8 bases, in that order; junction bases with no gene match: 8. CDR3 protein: CASSLNRGGIGYTF. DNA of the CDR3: TGTGCCAGCAGCTTAAACAGGGGCGGAATAGGCTACACCTTC.

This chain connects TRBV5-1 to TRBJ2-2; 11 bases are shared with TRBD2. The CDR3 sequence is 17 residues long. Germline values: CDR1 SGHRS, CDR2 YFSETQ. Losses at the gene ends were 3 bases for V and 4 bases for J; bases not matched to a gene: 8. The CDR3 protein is CASSWIAGGPTTGELFF. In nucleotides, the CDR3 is TGCGCCAGCAGCTGGATAGCGGGGGGGCCGACCACCGGGGAGCTGTTTTTT. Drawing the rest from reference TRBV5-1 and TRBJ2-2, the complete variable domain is KAGVTQTPRYLIKTRGQQVTLSCSPISGHRSVSWYQQTPGQGLQFLFEYFSETQRNKGNFPGRFSGRQFSNSRSEMNVSTLELGDSALYLCASSWIAGGPTTGELFFGEGSRLTVL.

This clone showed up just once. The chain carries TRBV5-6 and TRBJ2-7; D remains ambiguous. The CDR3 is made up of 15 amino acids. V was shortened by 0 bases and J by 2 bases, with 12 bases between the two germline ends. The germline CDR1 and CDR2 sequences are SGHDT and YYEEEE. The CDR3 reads CASSLVSLLPYEQYF. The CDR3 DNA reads TGTGCCAGCAGCTTGGTGTCACTCCTACCCTACGAGCAGTACTTC.

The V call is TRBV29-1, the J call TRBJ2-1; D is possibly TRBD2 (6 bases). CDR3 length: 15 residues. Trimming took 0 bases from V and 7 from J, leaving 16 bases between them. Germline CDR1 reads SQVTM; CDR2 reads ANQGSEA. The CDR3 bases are TGCAGCGTTGAAGATCGGGCTAGCGTAAGGAATGAGCAGTTCTTC. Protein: CSVEDRASVRNEQFF.

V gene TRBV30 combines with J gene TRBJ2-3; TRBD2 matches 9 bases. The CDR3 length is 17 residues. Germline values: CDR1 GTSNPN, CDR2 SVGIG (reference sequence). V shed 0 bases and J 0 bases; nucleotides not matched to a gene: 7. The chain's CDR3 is CAWSVAGGISSTDTQYF. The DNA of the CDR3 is TGTGCCTGGAGTGTAGCGGGAGGTATCTCTAGCACAGATACGCAGTATTTT.

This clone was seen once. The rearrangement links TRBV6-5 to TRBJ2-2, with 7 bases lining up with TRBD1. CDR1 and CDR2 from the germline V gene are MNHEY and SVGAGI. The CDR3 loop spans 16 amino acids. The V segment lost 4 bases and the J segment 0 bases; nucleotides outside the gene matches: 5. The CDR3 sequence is CASSSWTGANTGELFF. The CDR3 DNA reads TGTGCCAGCAGTTCGTGGACAGGAGCGAACACCGGGGAGCTGTTTTTT.

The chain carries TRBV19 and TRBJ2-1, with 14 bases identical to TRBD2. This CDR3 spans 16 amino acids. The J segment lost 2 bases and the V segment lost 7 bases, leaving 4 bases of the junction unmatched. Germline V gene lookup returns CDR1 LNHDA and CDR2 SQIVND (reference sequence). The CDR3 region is CASMGLAGDPYNEQFF. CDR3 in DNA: TGTGCCAGTATGGGACTAGCGGGGGACCCCTACAATGAGCAGTTCTTC.

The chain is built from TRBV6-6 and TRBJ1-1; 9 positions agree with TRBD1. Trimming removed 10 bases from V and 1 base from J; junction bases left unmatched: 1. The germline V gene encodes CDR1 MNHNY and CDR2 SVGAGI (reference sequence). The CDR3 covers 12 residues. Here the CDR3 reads CAMGQGNTEAFF. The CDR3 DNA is TGTGCCATGGGACAGGGGAACACTGAAGCTTTCTTT.

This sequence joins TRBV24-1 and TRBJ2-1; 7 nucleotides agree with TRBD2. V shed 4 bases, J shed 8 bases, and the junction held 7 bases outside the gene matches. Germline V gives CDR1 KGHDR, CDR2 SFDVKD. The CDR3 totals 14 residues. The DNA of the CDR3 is TGTGCCACCAGTGACCCGACTAGCCCCCATGAGCAGTTCTTC. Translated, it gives CATSDPTSPHEQFF.